This TCR beta chain was recovered during a study of shared clonotypes between healthy human individuals. Study-level findings and limits: Clonotype sharing among the donors was expected to vary with sequencing depth.

The germline CDR1 and CDR2 sequences are SQVTM and ANQGSEA. The CDR3 runs 10 residues. V dropped 6 bases and J dropped 7 bases, with 9 bases sitting between them. Libraries were prepared by immunoSEQ multiplex PCR; TCRdb keeps only in-frame clonotypes and omits some of them. The repertoire holds 300,000 or so clones, with less than 85% as singletons. A CD45RA-negative memory subset and a CD45RA+ naive subset were separated from the CD4+ cells. On this clone itself: Its matching antigen is unknown.

The chain joins TRBV29-1 to TRBJ2-5; D remains ambiguous. The sequence was collected from a man aged 25 to 40 in good health. Source material: memory CD4+ T cells sorted from blood. Subset denoted: CD45RA-negative fraction. As DNA, the CDR3 is TGCAGCGTGGAAATAGGGACCCAGTACTTC. This encodes CSVEIGTQYF.